The 28 T cell receptor beta chains reported below all come from one sample, sequenced in a study of T cell clonality in common variable immunodeficiency (dated by TCRdb to 2015 to 2017). Beyond this particular receptor, the publication reports: CVID TCRbeta sequences were reported to have fewer deletions and N-nucleotide insertions and to lack highly modified clones with 13 or more V deletions.

The library was obtained by the immunoSEQ multiplex PCR assay. Drawn from immuneACCESS, this table holds only the in-frame rearrangements with V and J called that TCRdb kept. Clones are partly lost; checked studies trace under half to an unresolved V gene and leave the rest unexplained. This sample includes about 19,000 clones, and none of them was observed just once. Of the sample, roughly a quarter is held by the ten largest clones. No antigens are known for them. Specimen: peripheral blood mononuclear cells. Receptors were obtained from a human donor with common variable immunodeficiency.

This clone was seen more than once but under ten times. The sequenced fragment ends 3 residues before the CDR3 boundary, so the rest is inferred from the germline J gene. The V and J genes are TRBV7-2 and TRBJ1-5; D might be TRBD1 (6 bases). Germline CDR1 is SGHTA and CDR2 is FQGNSA. The length of the CDR3 is 15 residues. Trimming left V 1 base short and J 8 bases short, with 15 bases between. The CDR3 spells CASSLGGQGLEPQHF. The sequenced CDR3 bases are TGTGCCAGCAGCTTAGGAGGGCAGGGGCTGGAGCCC.

As for this clone: The read terminates 3 residues before the CDR3 end, so the remaining end is supplied by the germline J gene. The chain has TRBV7-6 and TRBJ2-1; TRBD2 is a possible D gene (5 bases). The length of the CDR3 is 13 residues. Germline loops: CDR1 SGHVS, CDR2 FNYEAQ. V lost 8 bases, J lost 7 bases, and 15 bases lay in between. The covered CDR3 bases are TGTGCCAGCGCTAGGAATGGCGGGAATGAG. Translated, it gives CASARNGGNE. The whole CDR3 is CASARNGGNEQFF.

This clone was seen a few times. The covered CDR3 bases are TGTGCCAGTAGTATCCAGGCATCGTACACTGAA. Translated: CASSIQASYTE. The full CDR3 protein reads CASSIQASYTEAFF. This rearrangement joins TRBV19 to TRBJ1-1; D gene uncertain. The read stops 3 residues short of the end of the CDR3; the missing end is completed from the germline J gene. The V end was cut by 3 bases, the J end by 3 bases, with 11 bases between. This CDR3 has 14 residues. Per the germline V gene, CDR1 is LNHDA and CDR2 is SQIVND (reference sequence).

This clone turned up a few times. This chain's CDR3 is CASSIDLNRNSPLHF. CDR3 DNA, as far as it was read: TGTGCCAGTAGTATAGACTTAAACAGGAATTCACCC. This chain connects TRBV19 to TRBJ1-6, with TRBD1 as a possible D gene (5 bases). The read finishes 3 residues shy of the CDR3 end, and the germline J gene is used to complete it. Trimming removed 0 bases from V and 7 bases from J, with 10 bases in between. Germline V gene sequence: CDR1 LNHDA, CDR2 SQIVND (reference sequence). The CDR3 has 15 amino acids. Full variable domain (rest looked up from reference TRBV19 and TRBJ1-6): DGGITQSPKYLFRKEGQNVTLSCEQNLNHDAMYWYRQDPGQGLRLIYYSQIVNDFQKGDIAEGYSVSREKKESFPLTVTSAQKNPTAFYLCASSIDLNRNSPLHFGNGTRLTVT.

This clone was picked up a small number of times. The read ends 3 residues early relative to the CDR3; the germline J gene fills the gap. The genes are TRBV18 and TRBJ2-7, with D perhaps TRBD2 (5 bases). Trimming stripped 6 bases from V and 3 bases from J, with 12 bases between. This CDR3 is built from 13 residues. Germline V CDR1 and CDR2: KGHSH, LQKENI. CDR3: CASSLNGVYEQYF. Incomplete CDR3 DNA: TGTGCCAGCTCCCTCAACGGGGTCTACGAG.

This clone appeared a few times. Read coverage stops 3 residues before the CDR3 terminus; the germline J gene supplies the remainder. The chain couples TRBV19 to TRBJ2-7; possible D gene TRBD2, 6 bases. CDR3 length: 14 residues. Germline lookup yields CDR1 LNHDA and CDR2 SQIVND (reference sequence). Trimming pared 3 bases from V and 2 bases from J, leaving 11 bases between. CDR3: CASSMRRGPYEQYF. The DNA read from the CDR3 is TGTGCCAGTAGTATGCGGCGGGGACCCTACGAG. The full variable domain, rest sourced from reference TRBV19 and TRBJ2-7, is DGGITQSPKYLFRKEGQNVTLSCEQNLNHDAMYWYRQDPGQGLRLIYYSQIVNDFQKGDIAEGYSVSREKKESFPLTVTSAQKNPTAFYLCASSMRRGPYEQYFGPGTRLTVT.

This clone was seen repeatedly, ten times or more. Sequencing ends 3 residues short of the CDR3 end; the germline J gene provides the rest. This chain connects TRBV5-8 to TRBJ1-1; 9 nucleotides match TRBD1. The germline V gene has CDR1 SGHTS and CDR2 YDEGEE. The CDR3 consists of 13 residues. V was pared by 2 bases and J by 6 bases, with 2 bases of the junction left unmatched. The CDR3 bases that were read are TGTGCCAGCAGCTTCGGGACAGGGTCTGAA. Translated, it gives CASSFGTGSE. The entire CDR3 sequence reads CASSFGTGSEAFF.

Concerning this clone itself: The CDR3 end lies 3 residues beyond the end of the read and is filled in from the germline J gene. The rearrangement links TRBV7-6 to TRBJ1-5; TRBD1 agrees at 8 bases. The CDR3 spans 15 residues. Germline loops: CDR1 SGHVS, CDR2 FNYEAQ. Trimming removed 2 bases from V and 4 bases from J; junction bases left unmatched: 4. Here the CDR3 reads CASSLRTGPNQPQHF. The CDR3 bases that were read are TGTGCCAGCAGCTTACGGACAGGGCCAAATCAGCCC. Based on the CDR3 plus reference TRBV7-6 and TRBJ1-5, the full variable domain is GAGVSQSPRYKVTKRGQDVALRCDPISGHVSLYWYRQALGQGPEFLTYFNYEAQQDKSGLPNDRFSAERPEGSISTLTIQRTEQRDSAMYRCASSLRTGPNQPQHFGDGTRLSIL.

Of note for this clone: The read finishes 3 residues shy of the CDR3 end, and the germline J gene is used to complete it. The rearrangement links TRBV18 to TRBJ2-5; a weak D match, TRBD2 (6 bases). In germline, CDR1 is KGHSH, CDR2 LQKENI. The ends were cut back, 3 bases at V and 5 bases at J, with 13 bases in the middle. The CDR3 totals 14 residues. CDR3 DNA (partial): TGTGCCAGCTCACCGCCGGCAGGGAGGGAGACC. This codes for CASSPPAGRET. The complete CDR3 sequence is CASSPPAGRETQYF.

With regard to this clone: The CDR3 extends 3 residues past the end of the read, so its final part is completed from the germline J gene. This chain connects TRBV5-1 to TRBJ2-1, with 8 bases that match TRBD1. This CDR3 comprises 17 residues. Germline assignment: CDR1 SGHRS and CDR2 YFSETQ. J was trimmed by 4 bases and V by 0 bases; bases with no gene match: 9. The CDR3 DNA, read in part, is TGCGCCAGCAGCTTGGAAGGACAGGGCCTTACGTACAATGAG. Translated, it gives CASSLEGQGLTYNE. The full CDR3 is CASSLEGQGLTYNEQFF.

Only a few counts were recorded for this clone. The read halts 3 residues ahead of the CDR3 end, with the missing end drawn from the germline J gene. J is TRBJ2-7 and V is TRBV6-2 or TRBV6-3; maybe TRBD1 (6 bases). In germline, CDR1 is MNHEY, CDR2 SVGEGT. The CDR3 length is 14 residues. The ends were cut back, 1 base at V and 6 bases at J, with 13 bases in the middle. CDR3: CASSYWSDSSEQYF. The covered CDR3 bases are TGTGCCAGCAGTTACTGGTCGGACAGTTCCGAG.

This clone was picked up many times. The observed sequence ends 3 residues before the CDR3 terminus, with the missing tail filled in from the germline J gene. The chain employs TRBV6-2 or TRBV6-3 and TRBJ1-1; D unresolved. Germline loops: CDR1 MNHEY, CDR2 SVGEGT. The CDR3 spans 10 residues. The CDR3 sequence: CATAVGPAFF. The DNA read from the CDR3 is TGTGCCACGGCGGTGGGTCCA.

For this clone: The sequenced fragment ends 3 residues before the CDR3 boundary, so the rest is inferred from the germline J gene. V gene TRBV19 combines with J gene TRBJ2-1; D not resolved. CDR3 length equals 15 residues. Germline V lookup: CDR1 LNHDA, CDR2 SQIVND (reference sequence). V dropped 1 base and J dropped 5 bases, with 12 bases sitting between them. Partial CDR3 DNA: TGTGCCAGTAGTATAGGATCCCTTGAGCACAATGAG. It yields the protein CASSIGSLEHNE. The complete CDR3 reads CASSIGSLEHNEQFF.

There are a few counts of this clone. The CDR3 end is not reached by the read, which stops 3 residues before it; the germline J gene fills it in. J is TRBJ2-7 and V is TRBV6-2 or TRBV6-3, with D unclear. The CDR3 loop spans 13 amino acids. V was cut by 6 bases and J by 2 bases, with 11 bases left in between. Germline assignment: CDR1 MNHEY and CDR2 SVGEGT. The DNA read from the CDR3 is TGTGCCAGCAGCGGCACAGCTACCTACGAG. Its translation is CASSGTATYE. The CDR3 in its entirety is CASSGTATYEQYF.

About this clone itself: Coverage ceases 3 residues before the CDR3 finishes, and the germline J gene fills in the end. This sequence joins TRBV18 and TRBJ1-4; D is possibly TRBD1 (6 bases). The germline V gene encodes CDR1 KGHSH and CDR2 LQKENI. V lost 3 bases to trimming and J lost 7 bases, with 15 bases between them. CDR3 length: 15 amino acids. Incomplete CDR3 DNA: TGTGCCAGCTCACCCTATGCAGGGGTTGGTGAAAAA. It specifies CASSPYAGVGEK. The full CDR3 is CASSPYAGVGEKLFF.

Partial CDR3 DNA: TGTGCCAGTAGTATCAAACCAAAAGCTAACACCGGGGAG. Its translation: CASSIKPKANTGE. The CDR3 as a whole reads CASSIKPKANTGELFF. The rearrangement uses TRBV19 and TRBJ2-2; D ambiguous. The read stops 3 residues short of the end of the CDR3; the missing end is completed from the germline J gene. The CDR3 contains 16 residues. Trimming removed 3 bases at V and 2 bases at J, with 13 bases between. CDR1 and CDR2 from the germline V gene are LNHDA and SQIVND (reference sequence).

This clone was found a few times. The missing CDR3 end, 3 residues past where the read stops, is filled in from the germline J gene. Other DNA sequences in the same sample also yield this CDR3. The chain joins TRBV5-1 to TRBJ2-7, with 9 bases that match TRBD1. The CDR3 sequence is 14 residues long. Germline trimming cut 1 base from V and 2 bases from J; bases unmatched to any gene: 1. The germline V gene has CDR1 SGHRS and CDR2 YFSETQ. The CDR3 region is CASSLTGGAYEQYF. The sequenced part of the CDR3 DNA is TGCGCCAGCAGCTTGACAGGGGGCGCCTACGAG.

In this sample, this clone turned up many times. The read comes to an end 3 residues before the CDR3 does, leaving the germline J gene to fill in the end. The genes are TRBV29-1 and TRBJ2-1, with a possible D match to TRBD1 (6 bases). The CDR3 has 16 residues. V was clipped by 0 bases and J by 4 bases, with 16 bases between them. Germline V lookup: CDR1 SQVTM, CDR2 ANQGSEA. CDR3 in amino acids: CSVEDAGTPKYNEQFF. The covered CDR3 bases are TGCAGCGTTGAAGATGCCGGGACACCGAAGTACAATGAG.

This clone was recorded many times. The read ends 3 residues before the CDR3 terminus; that terminus is restored from the germline J gene. The V and J genes are TRBV20-1 and TRBJ1-2; TRBD1 agrees at 7 bases. Germline assignment: CDR1 DFQATT and CDR2 SNEGSKA (reference sequence). This CDR3 comprises 14 residues. CDR3 sequence: CSANGYRDSWGYTF. The sequenced CDR3 bases are TGCAGTGCCAACGGTTATCGGGACAGCTGGGGC.

On this clone itself: The CDR3 end is not reached by the read, which stops 3 residues before it; the germline J gene fills it in. J is TRBJ1-1 and V is TRBV23-1; TRBD1 aligns across 9 bases. TRBV23-1 counts as an open reading frame of uncertain function. The CDR3 sequence is 18 residues long. The J segment lost 5 bases and the V segment lost 3 bases, leaving 16 bases of the junction unmatched. The covered CDR3 bases are TGCGCCAGCAGTCATAGTACCCCGAGGACAGGGGAGTGGACTGAA. Its translation: CASSHSTPRTGEWTE. The full CDR3 protein reads CASSHSTPRTGEWTEAFF.

With respect to this clone: Compared with germline, one end of the junction differs, possibly owing to a read error. The CDR3 extends 3 residues past the end of the read, so its final part is completed from the germline J gene. The V gene is TRBV7-9, the J gene TRBJ1-1; D remains ambiguous. Germline V gene lookup returns CDR1 SEHNR and CDR2 FQNEAQ (reference sequence). This CDR3 has 13 residues. CDR3 residues: CSSTVRFLTEAFF. The DNA read from the CDR3 is TGTTCCAGCACAGTCAGGTTCCTAACTGAA.

Worth noting for this clone: The read is 3 residues too short to cover the CDR3 end, so that end is filled in from the germline J gene. The chain is built from TRBV18 and TRBJ2-5; no firm D call. The CDR3 extends over 12 amino acids. V dropped 6 bases and J dropped 5 bases, with 10 bases sitting between them. Germline assignment: CDR1 KGHSH and CDR2 LQKENI. The sequenced CDR3 bases are TGTGCCAGCTCCAATTTCCGGGAGACC. This translates into CASSNFRET. The full CDR3 is CASSNFRETQYF.

This clone was seen only a few times. The sequenced CDR3 bases are TGTGCCAGTAGTCGGGTTTATCAGCCC. Translation: CASSRVYQP. Given in full, the CDR3 is CASSRVYQPQHF. V gene TRBV19 combines with J gene TRBJ1-5; no definite D call. Coverage ceases 3 residues before the CDR3 finishes, and the germline J gene fills in the end. This CDR3 has 12 amino acids. The germline V gene has CDR1 LNHDA and CDR2 SQIVND (reference sequence). Trimming stripped 5 bases from V and 5 bases from J, with 7 bases between.

This clone was detected many times. The CDR3 goes on 3 residues after the read ends, and that part is filled in from the germline J gene. The chain uses TRBV7-2 and TRBJ1-2; D uncertain. The CDR3 has 13 amino acids. The V end lost 4 bases, the J end lost 7 bases, and 13 bases lay between the germline ends. CDR1 is SGHTA and CDR2 is FQGNSA in the germline V gene. The CDR3 sequence is CASSYDNASGYTF. The sequenced CDR3 bases are TGTGCCAGCAGCTACGACAACGCGAGTGGC.

Worth noting for this clone: The CDR3 end lies 3 residues beyond the end of the read and is filled in from the germline J gene. J is TRBJ2-5 and V is TRBV18; the D gene is possibly TRBD1 (6 bases). V lost 1 base and J 5 bases, leaving 11 bases between the germline ends. Germline CDR1 and CDR2: KGHSH and LQKENI. This CDR3 contains 14 residues. This chain's CDR3 is CASSPRSRGETQYF. CDR3 bases read: TGTGCCAGCTCACCACGGTCCAGGGGTGAGACC. The whole variable domain, filled in from reference TRBV18 and TRBJ2-5, reads NAGVMQNPRHLVRRRGQEARLRCSPMKGHSHVYWYRQLPEEGLKFMVYLQKENIIDESGMPKERFSAEFPKEGPSILRIQQVVRGDSAAYFCASSPRSRGETQYFGPGTRLLVL.

This clone was counted ten times or more. The read ends 3 residues before the CDR3 terminus; that terminus is restored from the germline J gene. The V and J genes are TRBV12-3 or TRBV12-4 and TRBJ2-3; D not certain. Deletions cut 6 bases from V and 8 bases from J, with 18 bases between. The CDR3 contains 14 residues. CDR3: CASSTVPVIGTQYF. The covered CDR3 bases are TGTGCCAGCAGCACAGTTCCGGTTATTGGTACG.

This clone was counted many times. The missing CDR3 end, 3 residues past where the read stops, is filled in from the germline J gene. This chain uses TRBV20-1 with TRBJ2-1; TRBD2 aligns across 14 bases. Germline values: CDR1 DFQATT, CDR2 SNEGSKA (reference sequence). J was trimmed by 8 bases and V by 5 bases; bases with no gene match: 8. The length of the CDR3 is 15 residues. Incomplete CDR3 DNA: TGCAGTGCTTCCCCGGGACTAGCGGGAGTGTATGAG. As protein: CSASPGLAGVYE. The complete CDR3 sequence is CSASPGLAGVYEQFF.

The CDR3 spells CASSGGGYQETQYF. The DNA read from the CDR3 is TGCGCCAGCAGCGGGGGGGGGTACCAAGAGACC. The V gene is TRBV5-1, the J gene TRBJ2-5, with TRBD2 matching 7 bases. The sequenced fragment ends 3 residues before the CDR3 boundary, so the rest is inferred from the germline J gene. Trimming removed 4 bases from V and 0 bases from J; junction bases left unmatched: 3. The CDR3 length is 14 residues. The germline V gene encodes CDR1 SGHRS and CDR2 YFSETQ.